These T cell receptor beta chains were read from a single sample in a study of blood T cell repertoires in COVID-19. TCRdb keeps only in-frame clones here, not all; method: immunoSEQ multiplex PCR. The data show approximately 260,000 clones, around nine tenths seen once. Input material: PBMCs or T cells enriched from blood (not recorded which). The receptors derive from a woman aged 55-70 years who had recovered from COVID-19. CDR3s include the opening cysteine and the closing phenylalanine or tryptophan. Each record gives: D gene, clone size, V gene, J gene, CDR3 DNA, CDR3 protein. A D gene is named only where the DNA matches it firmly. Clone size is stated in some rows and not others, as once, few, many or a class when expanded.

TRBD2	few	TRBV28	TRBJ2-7	TGTGCCAGCAGCCGACTAGCGGGAGTCGGCGAGCAGTACTTC	CASSRLAGVGEQYF
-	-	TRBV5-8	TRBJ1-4	TGTGCCAGCAGGGGCCTTGAGGAAAAACTGTTTTTT	CASRGLEEKLFF
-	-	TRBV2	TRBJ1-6	TGTGCCAGCACTTCCGGGGGGCGCGTTGGGCCACCCCTCCACTTT	CASTSGGRVGPPLHF
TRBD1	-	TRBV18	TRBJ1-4	TGTGCCAGCTCGCCGAGACAGGGAGAAGAAAAACTGTTTTTT	CASSPRQGEEKLFF
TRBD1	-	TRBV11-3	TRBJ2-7	TGTGCCAGCAGCTTAGGGACAGGCTACGAGCAGTACTTC	CASSLGTGYEQYF
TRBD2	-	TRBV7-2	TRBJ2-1	TGTGCCAGCAGCTACTCGGCTAGCGGATTCAATGAGCAGTTCTTC	CASSYSASGFNEQFF
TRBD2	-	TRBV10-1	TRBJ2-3	TGCGCCAGCAGTGCGGGGGGGCAGACAGATACGCAGTATTTT	CASSAGGQTDTQYF
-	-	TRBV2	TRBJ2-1	TGTGCCTCAATGGGCAGGGTAAATGAGCAGTTCTTC	CASMGRVNEQFF
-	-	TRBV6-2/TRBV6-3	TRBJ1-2	TGTGCCAGCAGTTACGGCGGGGAGGGCTATGGCTACACCTTC	CASSYGGEGYGYTF
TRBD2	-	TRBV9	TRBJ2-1	TGTGCCAGCAGCTCGGGAGCGGGAGGCACCTACAATGAGCAGTTCTTC	CASSSGAGGTYNEQFF
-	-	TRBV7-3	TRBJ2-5	TGTGCCAGCAGCTCGCCTCTAGGGACCCAGTACTTC	CASSSPLGTQYF
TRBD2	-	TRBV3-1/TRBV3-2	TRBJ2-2	TGTGCCAGCAGCCAAGGAACTAGCGGGTACACCGGGGAGCTGTTTTTT	CASSQGTSGYTGELFF
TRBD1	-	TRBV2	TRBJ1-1	TGTGCCAGCAGGGACAGGGCACTGGGAGCTGAAGCTTTCTTT	CASRDRALGAEAFF
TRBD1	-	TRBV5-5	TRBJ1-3	TGTGCCAGCAGCACCGGACAGGGAAAAGGAAACACCATATATTTT	CASSTGQGKGNTIYF
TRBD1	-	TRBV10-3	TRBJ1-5	TGTGCCATCAGTGGACAGGGAAATCAGCCCCAGCATTTT	CAISGQGNQPQHF
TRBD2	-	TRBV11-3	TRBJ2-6	TGTGCCAGCAGCTTAAGCGGGAGTCCCACTGGGGCCAACGTCCTGACTTTC	CASSLSGSPTGANVLTF
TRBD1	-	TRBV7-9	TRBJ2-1	TGTGCCAGCGCGCCTAGAGGGACAGGGGAAAATGAGCAGTTCTTC	CASAPRGTGENEQFF
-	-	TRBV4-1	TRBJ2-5	TGCGCCAGCGGGGGCCTGGGACCAGCCCAAGAGACCCAGTACTTC	CASGGLGPAQETQYF
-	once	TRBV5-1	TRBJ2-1	TGCGCCAGCAGCCAGGACGGGGAGCGGGAGCAGTTCTTC	CASSQDGEREQFF
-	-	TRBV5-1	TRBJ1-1	TGCGCCAGCAGCTTGGTGGGTGGCAGGGACACTGAAGCTTTCTTT	CASSLVGGRDTEAFF
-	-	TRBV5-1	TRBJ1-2	TGCGCCAGCAGCTCCTCCTCGGGACTGACCTATGGCTACACCTTC	CASSSSSGLTYGYTF
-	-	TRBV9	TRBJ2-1	TGTGCCAGCAGCAACACGCTCACAGGTGAGCAGTTCTTC	CASSNTLTGEQFF
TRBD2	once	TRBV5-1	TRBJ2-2	TGCGCCAGCAGCCCGCCGGGACTAGCCCTCACCGGGGAGCTGTTTTTT	CASSPPGLALTGELFF
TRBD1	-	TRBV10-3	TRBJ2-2	TGTGCCATCAGAGCCGGACAGGGCAACACCGGGGAGCTGTTTTTT	CAIRAGQGNTGELFF
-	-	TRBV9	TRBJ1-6	TGTGCCAGCGGCAGGCTCTCCTATAATTCACCCCTCCACTTT	CASGRLSYNSPLHF
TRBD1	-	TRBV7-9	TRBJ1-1	TGTGCCAGCAGCCCGCCGGACAGGACCACTGAAGCTTTCTTT	CASSPPDRTTEAFF
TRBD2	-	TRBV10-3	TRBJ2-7	TGTGCCATCAGTGTCGACGCGGGGGGAGCCTACGAGCAGTACTTC	CAISVDAGGAYEQYF
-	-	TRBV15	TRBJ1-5	TGTGCCACCAGCAGTTTACAGGGCGGGGGTCAGCCCCAGCATTTT	CATSSLQGGGQPQHF
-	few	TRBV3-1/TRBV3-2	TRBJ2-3	TGTGCCAGCAGCTTGGACTCTTATACGCAGTATTTT	CASSLDSYTQYF
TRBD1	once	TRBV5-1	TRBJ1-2	TGCGCCAGCACCCAGGACAGGGTTAATGGCTACACCTTC	CASTQDRVNGYTF
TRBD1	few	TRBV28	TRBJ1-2	TGTGCCAGCAGTTCTAGACCATACGACAGGGACGGCTACACCTTC	CASSSRPYDRDGYTF
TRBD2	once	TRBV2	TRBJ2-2	TGTGCCAGCAGCCCCGGGGGGGCGCACACCGGGGAGCTGTTTTTT	CASSPGGAHTGELFF
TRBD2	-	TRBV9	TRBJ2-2	TGTGCCAGCAGCGTAGGCGGGGGGCTTACCGGGGAGCTGTTTTTT	CASSVGGGLTGELFF
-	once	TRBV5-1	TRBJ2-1	TGCGCCAGCAGGACGGGGGCTAGCGGAGGCGGTGAGCAGTTCTTC	CASRTGASGGGEQFF
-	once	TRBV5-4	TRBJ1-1	TGTGCCAGCAGCCAACCAACGCAGGGGTACACTGAAGCTTTCTTT	CASSQPTQGYTEAFF
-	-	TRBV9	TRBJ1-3	TGTGCCAGCAGCGGGACAAACTCTGGAAACACCATATATTTT	CASSGTNSGNTIYF
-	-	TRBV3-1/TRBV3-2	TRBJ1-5	TGTGCCAGCAGCCAAGTTTCAAACAATCAGCCCCAGCATTTT	CASSQVSNNQPQHF
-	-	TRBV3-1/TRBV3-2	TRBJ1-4	TGTGCCAGCTCCCCACTCGCAACTAATGAAAAACTGTTTTTT	CASSPLATNEKLFF
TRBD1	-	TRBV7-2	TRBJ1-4	TGTGCCAGCAGCCCTACAGGGGTGTCGGAAAAACTGTTTTTT	CASSPTGVSEKLFF
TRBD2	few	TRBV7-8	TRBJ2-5	TGTGCCAGCAGCCGCGGGAGGGCCTTAGAGACCCAGTACTTC	CASSRGRALETQYF
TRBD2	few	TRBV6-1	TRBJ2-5	TGTGCCAGCAGTGAAAGGGTCGGACTAGCAGAAGAGACCCAGTACTTC	CASSERVGLAEETQYF
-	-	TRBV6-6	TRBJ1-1	TGTGCCAGCAGTTTTACAGGCCTTCCTGAAGCTTTCTTT	CASSFTGLPEAFF
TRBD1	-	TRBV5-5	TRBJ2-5	TGTGCCAGCAGCTCCGGGACAGGGGGTTCAGAGACCCAGTACTTC	CASSSGTGGSETQYF
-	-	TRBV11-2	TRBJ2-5	TGTGCCAGCAGCTTTCTGGGGGCGGAAGGAGAGACCCAGTACTTC	CASSFLGAEGETQYF
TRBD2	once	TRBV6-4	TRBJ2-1	TGTGCCAGCAGTGACTTAGGAGCGGGGGGTAACAATGAGCAGTTCTTC	CASSDLGAGGNNEQFF
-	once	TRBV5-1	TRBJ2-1	TGCGCCAGCAGCTTGGATATCGTCTCCTACAATGAGCAGTTCTTC	CASSLDIVSYNEQFF